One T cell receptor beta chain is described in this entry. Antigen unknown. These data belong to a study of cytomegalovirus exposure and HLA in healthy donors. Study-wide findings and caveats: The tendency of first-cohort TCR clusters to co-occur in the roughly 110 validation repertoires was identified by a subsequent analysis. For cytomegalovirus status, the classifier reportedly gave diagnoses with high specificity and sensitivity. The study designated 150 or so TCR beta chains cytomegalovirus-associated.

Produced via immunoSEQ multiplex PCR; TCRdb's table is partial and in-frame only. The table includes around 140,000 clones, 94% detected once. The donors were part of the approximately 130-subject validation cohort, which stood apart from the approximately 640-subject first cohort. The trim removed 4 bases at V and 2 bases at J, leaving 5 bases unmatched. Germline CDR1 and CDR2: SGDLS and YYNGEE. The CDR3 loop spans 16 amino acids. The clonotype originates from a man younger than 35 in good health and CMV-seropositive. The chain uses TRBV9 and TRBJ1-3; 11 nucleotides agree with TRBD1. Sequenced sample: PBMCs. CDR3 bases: TGTGCCAGCAGCACCGGACAGGGGGCAACTGGAAACACCATATATTTT. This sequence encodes CASSTGQGATGNTIYF.